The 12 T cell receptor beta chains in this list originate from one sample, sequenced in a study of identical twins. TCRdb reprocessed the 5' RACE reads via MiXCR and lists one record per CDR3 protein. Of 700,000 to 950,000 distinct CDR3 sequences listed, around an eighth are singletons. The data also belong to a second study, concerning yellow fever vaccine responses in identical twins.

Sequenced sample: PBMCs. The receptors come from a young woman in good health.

The CDR3 is CASSLLGVDSYEQYF. The CDR3 coding sequence is TGTGCCAGCTCACTCTTAGGGGTCGACTCCTACGAGCAGTACTTC. The chain recombines TRBV18 with TRBJ2-7, with TRBD1 as a possible D gene (5 bases). CDR3 size: 15 residues. V was pared by 4 bases and J by 0 bases, with 13 bases between. Looked up from germline, CDR1 is KGHSH and CDR2 is LQKENI.

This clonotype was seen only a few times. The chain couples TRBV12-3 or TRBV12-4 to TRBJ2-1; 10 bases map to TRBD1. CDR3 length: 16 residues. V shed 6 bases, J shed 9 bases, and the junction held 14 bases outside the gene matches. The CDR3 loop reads CASSSPRQGAFGEQFF. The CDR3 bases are TGTGCCAGCAGCTCCCCTAGACAGGGGGCCTTCGGTGAGCAGTTCTTC.

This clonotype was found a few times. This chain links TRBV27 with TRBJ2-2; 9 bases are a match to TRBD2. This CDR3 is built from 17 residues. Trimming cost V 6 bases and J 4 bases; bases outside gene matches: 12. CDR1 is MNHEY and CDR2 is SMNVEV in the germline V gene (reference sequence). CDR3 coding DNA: TGTGCCAGCAGCCCACCTCCGGGACTAGCATCCACCGGGGAGCTGTTTTTT. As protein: CASSPPPGLASTGELFF.

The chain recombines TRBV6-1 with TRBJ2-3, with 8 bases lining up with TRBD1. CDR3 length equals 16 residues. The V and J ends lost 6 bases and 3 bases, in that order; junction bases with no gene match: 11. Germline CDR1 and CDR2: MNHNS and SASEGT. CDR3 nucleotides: TGTGCCAGCAGCCGCCGCGGACAGGGCATGACAGATACGCAGTATTTT. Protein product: CASSRRGQGMTDTQYF.

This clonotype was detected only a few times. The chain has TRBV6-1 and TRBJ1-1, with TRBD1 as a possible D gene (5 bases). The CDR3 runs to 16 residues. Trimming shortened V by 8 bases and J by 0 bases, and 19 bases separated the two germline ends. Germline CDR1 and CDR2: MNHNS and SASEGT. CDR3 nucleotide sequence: TGTGCCAGCCGGCCTTGGTATGGGGCCATGAACACTGAAGCTTTCTTT. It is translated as CASRPWYGAMNTEAFF.

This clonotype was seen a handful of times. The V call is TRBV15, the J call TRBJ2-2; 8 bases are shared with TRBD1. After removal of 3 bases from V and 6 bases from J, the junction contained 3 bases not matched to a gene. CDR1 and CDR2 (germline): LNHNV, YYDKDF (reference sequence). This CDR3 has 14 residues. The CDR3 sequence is CATSRNRGAGELFF. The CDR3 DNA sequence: TGTGCCACCAGCAGGAACAGGGGGGCCGGGGAGCTGTTTTTT.

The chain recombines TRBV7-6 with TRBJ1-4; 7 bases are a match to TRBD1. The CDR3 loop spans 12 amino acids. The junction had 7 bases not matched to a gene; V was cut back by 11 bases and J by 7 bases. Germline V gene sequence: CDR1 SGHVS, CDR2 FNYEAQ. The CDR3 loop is CAVRDRSEKLFF. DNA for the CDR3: TGTGCCGTCCGGGACAGAAGTGAAAAACTGTTTTTT.

In DNA, the CDR3 is TGTGCCAGCAGCCCCGGGCCGGACGGATACTCCTACGAGCAGTACTTC. Amino acid sequence: CASSPGPDGYSYEQYF. This rearrangement joins TRBV5-5 to TRBJ2-7; D is unclear. The CDR3 has 16 amino acids. V lost 4 bases to trimming and J lost 0 bases, with 17 bases between them. Germline CDR1 and CDR2: SGHKS and YYEKEE (reference sequence).

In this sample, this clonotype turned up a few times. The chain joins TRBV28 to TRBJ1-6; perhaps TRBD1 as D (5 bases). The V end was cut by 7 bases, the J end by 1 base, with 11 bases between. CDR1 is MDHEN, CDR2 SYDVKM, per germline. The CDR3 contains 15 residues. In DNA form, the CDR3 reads TGTGCCAGCATCAGGGCAGGATCCTATAATTCACCCCTCCACTTT. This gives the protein CASIRAGSYNSPLHF.

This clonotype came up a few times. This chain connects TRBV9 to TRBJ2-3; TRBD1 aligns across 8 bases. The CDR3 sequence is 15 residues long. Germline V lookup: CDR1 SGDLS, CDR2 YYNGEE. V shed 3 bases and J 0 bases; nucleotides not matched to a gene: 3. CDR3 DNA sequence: TGTGCCAGCAGCGCCAACAGGGGGAGCACAGATACGCAGTATTTT. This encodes CASSANRGSTDTQYF. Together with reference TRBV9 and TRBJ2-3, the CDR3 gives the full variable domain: DSGVTQTPKHLITATGQRVTLRCSPRSGDLSVYWYQQSLDQGLQFLIQYYNGEERAKGNILERFSAQQFPDLHSELNLSSLELGDSALYFCASSANRGSTDTQYFGPGTRLTVL.

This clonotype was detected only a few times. The CDR3 reads CASSLDWGDYYEQYV. CDR3 in DNA: TGCGCCAGCAGCTTGGACTGGGGAGACTACTACGAGCAGTACGTC. This chain uses TRBV5-1 with TRBJ2-7; D is possibly TRBD2 (5 bases). The length of the CDR3 is 15 residues. The germline gives CDR1 SGHRS, CDR2 YFSETQ. Trimming removed 0 bases from V and 3 bases from J, with 13 bases in between.

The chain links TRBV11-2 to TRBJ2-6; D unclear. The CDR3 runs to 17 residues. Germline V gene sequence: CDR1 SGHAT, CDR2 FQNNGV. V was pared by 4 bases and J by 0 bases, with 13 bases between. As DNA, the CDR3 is TGTGCCAGCAGCTCGAGTTTAATCCCCTCTGGGGCCAACGTCCTGACTTTC. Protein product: CASSSSLIPSGANVLTF. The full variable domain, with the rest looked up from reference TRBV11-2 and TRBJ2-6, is EAGVAQSPRYKIIEKRQSVAFWCNPISGHATLYWYQQILGQGPKLLIQFQNNGVVDDSQLPKDRFSAERLKGVDSTLKIQPAKLEDSAVYLCASSSSLIPSGANVLTFGAGSRLTVL.